This entry is about one TCR beta chain. The authors ran a second PCR of roughly 6 to 12 cycles using a sample-barcoded 5' primer and a J-beta primer mix. MiXCR, applied by TCRdb to the 5' RACE reads, yields one record per CDR3 protein. The data contain 1 million or so distinct CDR3 sequences, under 30% of them seen just once; the ten biggest clones take up about 0.72%. The data derive from a study of blood T cells in healthy people across ages. Germline V gene lookup returns CDR1 MGHRA and CDR2 YSYEKL. V was clipped by 0 bases and J by 1 base, with 15 bases between them. The CDR3 is 18 residues long. These sequences were also reported in another study, on T cells of mothers and their children.

This TCR derives from a girl aged 2 to 10 in good health. The sequencing sample was made of blood. The V gene is TRBV4-1, the J gene TRBJ2-2; the D gene is possibly TRBD2 (6 bases). The CDR3 DNA sequence: TGCGCCAGCAGCCAAGAGGGAGGTCGGGGGAAGAACACCGGGGAGCTGTTTTTT. Translation gives CASSQEGGRGKNTGELFF.